A selection of T cell receptor beta chains follows, all from one sample in a study of T-cell reconstitution after alpha-beta-depleted transplantation in children. TCRdb redid the calling of the PCR reads with MiXCR, one entry per CDR3 protein. The table lists over 150,000 distinct CDR3 sequences, roughly 7% of them singletons, with around 5% in the top ten. The sample in question was PBMCs, obtained before TCRalphabeta/CD19-depleted stem cell transplant. The receptors come from a boy aged 2 to 10 with acute lymphoblastic leukemia, due to receive a stem cell transplant. Each CDR3 is given with its conserved first and last residue. D genes are given only for firm matches. Clone sizes are given selectively: once, few, many, or a class where the clone is expanded.

J	size	D	V	DNA	CDR3
TRBJ2-1	many	TRBD2	TRBV28	TGTGCCAGCACCGGGACTAGCGGCGGGAATGAGCAGTTCTTC	CASTGTSGGNEQFF
TRBJ1-2	many	NA	TRBV5-1	TGCGCCAGCAGCTTGGAGTTTAGGGGCTACACCTTC	CASSLEFRGYTF
TRBJ2-7	NA	NA	TRBV27	TGTGCCAGCAGCATAGGGACGGGGTTATCCTACGAGCAGTACTTC	CASSIGTGLSYEQYF
TRBJ2-3	many	NA	TRBV10-3	TGTGCCATCAGTGGGACAGGCACAGATACGCAGTATTTT	CAISGTGTDTQYF
TRBJ2-3	many	TRBD2	TRBV20-1	TGCAGTGCTAGAGATATTATCGGGGGGGGATGGGATACGCAGTATTTT	CSARDIIGGGWDTQYF
TRBJ1-2	many	TRBD1	TRBV28	TGTGCCAGCAGAGTGGGACAGATAGATGAAGGCTACACCTTC	CASRVGQIDEGYTF
TRBJ1-6	NA	NA	TRBV6-1	TGTGCCAGCAGCGGGATAGATTCACCCCTCCACTTT	CASSGIDSPLHF
TRBJ2-6	many	TRBD1	TRBV28	TGTGCCAGCAGTGCAGGGGGCGGTAGGGCCAACGTCCTGACTTTC	CASSAGGGRANVLTF
TRBJ2-6	NA	NA	TRBV3-1	TGTGCCAGCAGCCAAGGTGTTTCTGGGGCCAACGTCCTGACTTTC	CASSQGVSGANVLTF
TRBJ1-5	many	NA	TRBV29-1	TGCAGCGTTGTTGTACAGGGCAATCAGCCCCAGCATTTT	CSVVVQGNQPQHF
TRBJ1-1	many	TRBD1	TRBV29-1	TGCAGCGCCGAAGGACAGGGAAATAGAGCTTTCTTT	CSAEGQGNRAFF
TRBJ1-1	many	NA	TRBV7-8	TGTGCCAGCAGCTTGAATGAGATGAACACTGAAGCTTTCTTT	CASSLNEMNTEAFF
TRBJ2-1	NA	TRBD1	TRBV6-5	TGTGCCAGCAGTTCGACAGGGTATGAGCAGTTCTTC	CASSSTGYEQFF
TRBJ2-3	NA	TRBD2	TRBV9	TGTGCCAGCAGCCCCTTTGCGGGGGGTGGTACAGATACGCAGTATTTT	CASSPFAGGGTDTQYF
TRBJ2-5	many	NA	TRBV2	TGTGCCAGCAGTGATACAGGGTGGGAGACCCAGTACTTC	CASSDTGWETQYF
TRBJ2-1	many	TRBD2	TRBV28	TGTGCCAGCAGTCGGACTAGCGGGGGGGGTTACAATGAGCAGTTCTTC	CASSRTSGGGYNEQFF
TRBJ2-1	many	TRBD2	TRBV5-1	TGCGCCAGCAGCTTTTCGGCGGGGGGGACGATGGATGAGCAGTTCTTC	CASSFSAGGTMDEQFF
TRBJ1-3	NA	TRBD1	TRBV7-2	TGTGCCAGCAGCTGGACAGGGACTGGAAACACCATATATTTT	CASSWTGTGNTIYF
TRBJ2-1	many	NA	TRBV18	TGTGCCAGCTCACCACAGTCAGGGGATGGTGAGCAGTTCTTC	CASSPQSGDGEQFF
TRBJ2-1	many	NA	TRBV28	TGTGCCAGCAGTCCTCGGTGGCTATCCAGAAATGAGCAGTTCTTC	CASSPRWLSRNEQFF
TRBJ1-5	many	NA	TRBV28	TGTGCCTCCTCACGATTCAATGGTCAGCCCCAGCATTTT	CASSRFNGQPQHF
TRBJ2-3	many	TRBD1	TRBV6-5	TGTGCCAGCAGTCCCGACAGGGGACGTGGCACAGATACGCAGTATTTT	CASSPDRGRGTDTQYF
TRBJ2-7	many	TRBD1	TRBV28	TGTGCCAGCAGGTTCGGGACAGGGACCTACGAGCAGTACTTC	CASRFGTGTYEQYF
TRBJ2-1	NA	NA	TRBV9	TGTGCCAGCAGTAGTCTAGCTTGGGACAATGAGCAGTTCTTC	CASSSLAWDNEQFF
TRBJ1-4	NA	TRBD1	TRBV7-9	TGTGCCAGCAGCCCAGGGGGCTGGAATGAAAAACTGTTTTTT	CASSPGGWNEKLFF
TRBJ1-2	few	NA	TRBV12-3/TRBV12-4	TGTGCCAGCAGTCCGGGCCTCTTCGAGGGCTACACCTTC	CASSPGLFEGYTF